These 29 T cell receptor beta chains share one sample of origin, sequenced in a study of blood T cells in healthy people across ages. It was with a sample-barcoded 5' primer and a J-beta primer mix that a second PCR of about 7 to 12 cycles was run. In TCRdb, the 5' RACE reads were re-called with MiXCR into one record per CDR3 protein. Of about 930,000 distinct CDR3 sequences listed, almost 30% are singletons. These data were likewise used in another study, on T cells of mothers and their children.

The sequencing sample was made of blood. All receptors derive from a woman aged 40 to 49 in good health.

There are a few counts of this clonotype. V usage is TRBV28 and J usage is TRBJ2-2, with D unclear. This CDR3 has 13 amino acids. V was shortened by 3 bases and J by 7 bases, with 9 bases between the two germline ends. Germline loops: CDR1 MDHEN, CDR2 SYDVKM. CDR3 DNA sequence: TGTGCCAGCAGTTTGCGCCGAAACGGGGAGCTGTTTTTT. Its protein is CASSLRRNGELFF.

Details on this clonotype: Possible read error: a much larger clone is one base away. In DNA form, the CDR3 reads TGTGCCACCAGTGATACTTCTGCCGGGACTAGCGGGACCTACGAGCAGTTCTTC. Protein sequence: CATSDTSAGTSGTYEQFF. The V call is TRBV24-1, the J call TRBJ2-1; 13 positions match TRBD2. The V gene's germline CDR1 is KGHDR and CDR2 SFDVKD. The V gene end was trimmed by 3 bases and the J gene end by 10 bases; junction bases not matched to a gene: 14. The length of the CDR3 is 18 residues.

This clonotype was recorded at least ten times. The V gene is TRBV10-3, the J gene TRBJ2-5; possibly TRBD2 for D (6 bases). Trimming left V 6 bases short and J 5 bases short, with 22 bases between. Germline assignment: CDR1 ENHRY and CDR2 SYGVKD. The CDR3 loop spans 16 amino acids. The CDR3 sequence is CAIRPNAQGGWETQYF. Written as DNA, the CDR3 is TGTGCCATCAGGCCTAACGCGCAGGGAGGTTGGGAGACCCAGTACTTC.

The rearrangement uses TRBV27 and TRBJ2-5, with 9 bases that match TRBD1. V lost 4 bases and J lost 11; bases outside the gene matches: 8. Germline CDR1 reads MNHEY; CDR2 reads SMNVEV (reference sequence). The CDR3 has 13 residues. The CDR3 protein is CASSWTGEDGQYF. The CDR3 coding sequence is TGTGCCAGCAGTTGGACAGGGGAGGACGGGCAGTACTTC.

This clonotype showed up just a few times. The chain carries TRBV30 and TRBJ2-7, with unresolved D. V was trimmed by 2 bases and J by 2 bases, leaving 4 bases between them. This CDR3 region has 11 residues. Germline V gene sequence: CDR1 GTSNPN, CDR2 SVGIG (reference sequence). Here the CDR3 DNA reads TGTGCCTGGAGTTCAACCTACGAGCAGTACTTC. It encodes CAWSSTYEQYF. Using reference TRBV30 and TRBJ2-7 for the parts outside the CDR3, the full variable domain is SQTIHQWPATLVQPVGSPLSLECTVEGTSNPNLYWYRQAAGRGLQLLFYSVGIGQISSEVPQNLSASRPQDRQFILSSKKLLLSDSGFYLCAWSSTYEQYFGPGTRLTVT.

The chain uses TRBV12-3 or TRBV12-4 and TRBJ2-5; 13 bases line up with TRBD2. The CDR3 covers 15 residues. Germline trimming cut 3 bases from V and 5 bases from J; bases unmatched to any gene: 3. CDR3 sequence: CASSFVTSGGETQYF. The DNA of the CDR3 is TGTGCCAGCAGTTTCGTGACTAGCGGGGGGGAGACCCAGTACTTC.

This clonotype occurred a few times. The chain is built from TRBV12-3 or TRBV12-4 and TRBJ2-5; 7 bases are shared with TRBD1. After removal of 5 bases from V and 1 base from J, the junction contained 7 bases not matched to a gene. The CDR3 has 15 amino acids. The CDR3 DNA follows: TGTGCCAGCAGTGGGGACAGATTTATCCAAGAGACCCAGTACTTC. Amino acids: CASSGDRFIQETQYF.

This clonotype was seen a handful of times. The rearrangement joins TRBV5-5 to TRBJ2-7; TRBD1 is a possible D gene (6 bases). Germline values: CDR1 SGHKS, CDR2 YYEKEE (reference sequence). The CDR3 is 16 residues long. The ends were cut back, 0 bases at V and 3 bases at J, with 16 bases in the middle. The CDR3 loop is CASSLVDRDIDYEQYF. The CDR3 DNA reads TGTGCCAGCAGCTTGGTGGACCGGGACATCGACTACGAGCAGTACTTC.

Concerning this clonotype: A clone one base away is much larger, so this may be a read error. V and J are TRBV5-1 and TRBJ1-4; TRBD1 matches at 7 bases. The germline gives CDR1 SGHRS, CDR2 YFSETQ. The CDR3 has 14 amino acids. The CDR3 sequence: CASSFIGGEEKRFF. The CDR3 region has the DNA TGCGCCAGCAGCTTCATAGGGGGCGAAGAAAAACGGTTTTTT.

This clonotype was counted a few times. The rearrangement uses TRBV15 and TRBJ2-3; D not certain. Germline CDR1 LNHNV, CDR2 YYDKDF (reference sequence). The CDR3 runs to 13 residues. V shed 7 bases and J shed 2 bases, with 10 bases lying between them. The DNA of the CDR3 is TGTGCCACCACCACGATAAACACAGATACGCAGTATTTT. It is translated as CATTTINTDTQYF.

This clonotype occurred a few times. The V and J genes are TRBV28 and TRBJ2-4; the match to TRBD1 covers 11 bases. The J call may be in error: the DNA end matches TRBJ2-7 better. The germline V gene has CDR1 MDHEN and CDR2 SYDVKM. There are 15 residues in the CDR3. CDR3 DNA sequence: TGTGCCAGCAGGAGAAGGGACAGGGGGATTAGCGAGCAGTACTTC. This encodes CASRRRDRGISEQYF.

The rearrangement joins TRBV20-1 to TRBJ2-7; the D gene could be TRBD1 or TRBD2 (6 bases each). The CDR3 contains 17 residues. The germline V and J ends were trimmed by 3 bases and 2 bases, with 23 bases remaining between them. From germline, CDR1 is DFQATT and CDR2 SNEGSKA (reference sequence). CDR3 sequence (DNA): TGCAGTGCTAGCCTCTTACCGGGGGCCTCAGGTGCCTACGAGCAGTACTTC. Encoded protein: CSASLLPGASGAYEQYF.

Ten or more counts support this clonotype. The rearrangement uses TRBV5-1 and TRBJ2-6, with 12 bases fitting TRBD1. V lost 4 bases and J lost 0; bases outside the gene matches: 11. Per the germline V gene, CDR1 is SGHRS and CDR2 is YFSETQ. This CDR3 is built from 20 residues. For the CDR3, the DNA is TGCGCCAGCAGCACCGGGACAGGGGGCTCCGTAAGCTCTGGGGCCAACGTCCTGACTTTC. Residues: CASSTGTGGSVSSGANVLTF. Looking up the rest from reference TRBV5-1 and TRBJ2-6 gives the full variable domain: KAGVTQTPRYLIKTRGQQVTLSCSPISGHRSVSWYQQTPGQGLQFLFEYFSETQRNKGNFPGRFSGRQFSNSRSEMNVSTLELGDSALYLCASSTGTGGSVSSGANVLTFGAGSRLTVL.

This clonotype occurred many times. The V and J genes are TRBV4-3 and TRBJ2-5; D is ambiguous. There are 13 residues in the CDR3. Germline CDR1 reads LGHNA; CDR2 reads YSLEER. V lost 0 bases and J lost 4, with 6 bases in between. This CDR3 reads CASSQDPRETQYF. In DNA, the CDR3 is TGCGCCAGCAGCCAAGATCCGCGAGAGACCCAGTACTTC.

In this sample, this clonotype turned up a few times. This sequence joins TRBV29-1 and TRBJ1-1; TRBD1 matches 12 bases. The V gene's germline CDR1 is SQVTM and CDR2 ANQGSEA. The CDR3 has 15 amino acids. Losses at the gene ends were 7 bases for V and 5 bases for J; bases not matched to a gene: 11. The CDR3 coding sequence is TGCAGCGCGTTTTACCCGGGACAGGGGGCGACTGAAGCTTTCTTT. Translation: CSAFYPGQGATEAFF.

This clonotype occurred a few times. The chain recombines TRBV20-1 with TRBJ2-1, with 8 bases identical to TRBD1. There are 16 residues in the CDR3. With V trimmed by 1 base and J by 3 bases, 8 bases remained unmatched. Germline V lookup: CDR1 DFQATT, CDR2 SNEGSKA (reference sequence). The CDR3 DNA is TGCAGTGCTAGAGGTAACGGACAGGGTCTCTACAATGAGCAGTTCTTC. Protein product: CSARGNGQGLYNEQFF.

This clonotype was seen repeatedly, ten times or more. J is TRBJ1-2 and V is TRBV2; 8 bases line up with TRBD1. CDR3 length: 13 amino acids. V was clipped by 6 bases and J by 4 bases; unmatched bases: 4. Germline assignment: CDR1 SNHLY and CDR2 FYNNEI. CDR3 residues: CASRGQAGYGYTF. As DNA, the CDR3 is TGTGCCAGCAGGGGACAGGCTGGCTATGGCTACACCTTC.

This clonotype occurred a few times. The chain couples TRBV6-2 or TRBV6-3 to TRBJ1-1; tentative D call: TRBD1 (5 bases). CDR3 size: 14 residues. The V gene's germline CDR1 is MNHEY and CDR2 SVGEGT. The V end lost 4 bases, the J end lost 3 bases, and 12 bases lay between the germline ends. CDR3 loop: CASSSPRGYTEAFF. CDR3 coding DNA: TGTGCCAGCAGTTCCCCCCGGGGGTACACTGAAGCTTTCTTT.

This clonotype was seen only a few times. The V and J genes are TRBV9 and TRBJ2-2; TRBD2 agrees at 11 bases. Germline loops: CDR1 SGDLS, CDR2 YYNGEE. The length of the CDR3 is 17 residues. V shed 2 bases and J 7 bases; nucleotides not matched to a gene: 10. CDR3 amino acids: CASSVRLAGGTVGELFF. The CDR3 coding sequence is TGTGCCAGCAGCGTGCGTCTAGCGGGGGGAACGGTCGGGGAGCTGTTTTTT.

There are many counts of this clonotype. The chain couples TRBV7-2 to TRBJ2-7; D remains unclear. The CDR3 loop spans 12 amino acids. The germline V gene encodes CDR1 SGHTA and CDR2 FQGNSA. V was pared by 5 bases and J by 3 bases, with 8 bases between. The CDR3 loop reads CASSPDLYEQYF. The DNA for the CDR3 is TGTGCCAGCAGCCCAGACCTCTACGAGCAGTACTTC.

The CDR3 nucleotides are TGTGCCAGCAGCCATTTCTTGACAGGGGAGACTGAAGCTTTCTTT. Protein sequence: CASSHFLTGETEAFF. V gene TRBV14 combines with J gene TRBJ1-1, with 8 bases matching TRBD1. Per germline, CDR1 SGHDN and CDR2 FVKESK. Unmatched junction bases numbered 8, after V lost 3 bases and J lost 5 bases. The CDR3 has 15 residues. Together with reference TRBV14 and TRBJ1-1, the CDR3 gives the full variable domain: EAGVTQFPSHSVIEKGQTVTLRCDPISGHDNLYWYRRVMGKEIKFLLHFVKESKQDESGMPNNRFLAERTGGTYSTLKVQPAELEDSGVYFCASSHFLTGETEAFFGQGTRLTVV.

The sample holds a few counts of this clonotype. This chain connects TRBV20-1 to TRBJ2-7; D might be TRBD1 (5 bases). The CDR3 runs 13 residues. Per germline, CDR1 DFQATT and CDR2 SNEGSKA (reference sequence). V lost 5 bases and J 1 base, leaving 12 bases between the germline ends. The CDR3 nucleotides read TGCAGTGCTCGACAGAGTCTATCCTACGAGCAGTACTTC. It translates to CSARQSLSYEQYF.

This clonotype was seen once. A clone one base away is much larger, so this may be a read error. The genes are TRBV6-2 or TRBV6-3 and TRBJ2-5, with D uncertain. The CDR3 covers 14 residues. Germline CDR1 is MNHEY and CDR2 is SVGEGT. The ends were cut back, 2 bases at V and 11 bases at J, with 18 bases in the middle. CDR3 sequence reads: CASSYSEARHEQYF. In DNA form, the CDR3 reads TGTGCCAGCAGTTACAGCGAGGCGCGGCATGAGCAGTACTTC.

This clonotype has a single count. The V gene is TRBV12-3 or TRBV12-4, the J gene TRBJ1-2; D remains unclear. V was shortened by 4 bases and J by 13 bases, with 10 bases between the two germline ends. This CDR3 contains 10 residues. DNA of the CDR3: TGTGCCAGCAGTTCCGTGACACGCACCTTC. Protein sequence: CASSSVTRTF.

At least ten counts were recorded for this clonotype. This rearrangement joins TRBV20-1 to TRBJ2-1; D not resolved. The ends were cut back, 5 bases at V and 7 bases at J, with 9 bases in the middle. CDR3 length: 11 amino acids. Per the germline V gene, CDR1 is DFQATT and CDR2 is SNEGSKA (reference sequence). The CDR3 here is CSAVVGNEQFF. As DNA, the CDR3 is TGCAGTGCTGTGGTGGGGAATGAGCAGTTCTTC.

This clonotype occurred many times. CDR3 DNA: TGTGCCAGCAGTTACCGTCCGATCGGCGAGCAGTACTTC. Residues: CASSYRPIGEQYF. The chain has TRBV6-5 and TRBJ2-7; D unresolved. CDR1 MNHEY and CDR2 SVGAGI come from the germline V gene. V gave up 2 bases and J gave up 6 bases, with 11 bases separating them. The CDR3 spans 13 residues.

The V gene is TRBV18, the J gene TRBJ2-5; a possible D gene is TRBD1 (5 bases). The CDR3 has 13 amino acids. CDR1 and CDR2 from the germline V gene are KGHSH and LQKENI. Trimming removed 2 bases from V and 2 bases from J, with 6 bases in between. Written as DNA, the CDR3 is TGTGCCAGCTCACCATACAGGCAAGAGACCCAGTACTTC. Its translation is CASSPYRQETQYF.

The CDR3 here is CASRNGKAFF. The CDR3 DNA is TGTGCCAGCAGAAACGGAAAAGCTTTCTTT. The chain couples TRBV6-6 to TRBJ1-1; D unclear. Germline-derived CDR1 and CDR2 are MNHNY and SVGAGI (reference sequence). This CDR3 comprises 10 residues. V gave up 6 bases and J gave up 9 bases, with 8 bases separating them.

This rearrangement joins TRBV24-1 to TRBJ1-2; 7 bases agree with TRBD1. V gave up 2 bases and J gave up 7 bases; unmatched junction bases: 3. Germline V gene data show CDR1 as KGHDR and CDR2 as SFDVKD. The CDR3 has 13 residues. The DNA of the CDR3 is TGTGCCACCAGTGATTCCGGGACAGTTGGCTACACCTTC. It yields the protein CATSDSGTVGYTF.